These T cell receptor beta chains were read from a single sample in a study of OX40 agonist ivuxolimab in advanced cancers. The protocol was immunoSEQ multiplex PCR, while the TCRdb copy is restricted to in-frame clones and leaves out a portion. The repertoire holds under 85,000 clones, with roughly 92% as singletons. Source: CD4+ or CD8+ T cells sorted from blood, taken in a trial of the OX40 agonist ivuxolimab. Every receptor here comes from an adult with an advanced solid tumor such as melanoma, head and neck, liver or kidney cancer. Both conserved end residues are part of each CDR3. D genes are given only for firm matches. Size is omitted from some rows. Given values are once, few, many or a class for expanded clones.

CDR3 protein	CDR3 DNA	CDR3 length	D gene	V gene	J gene	clone size
CASSPTPQETQYF	TGTGCCAGCTCACCGACTCCACAAGAGACCCAGTACTTC	13	-	TRBV18	TRBJ2-5	-
CASSEFTDTQYF	TGCGCCAGCAGTGAGTTCACAGATACGCAGTATTTT	12	-	TRBV10-1	TRBJ2-3	-
CASSLGQAGYEQYF	TGTGCCAGCAGCTTGGGGCAGGCCGGTTACGAGCAGTACTTC	14	-	TRBV5-5	TRBJ2-7	-
CASSLEGRSGNTIYF	TGTGCCAGCAGCTTAGAGGGTCGCTCTGGAAACACCATATATTTT	15	-	TRBV5-4	TRBJ1-3	-
CASSLSGFSLTGELFF	TGTGCCAGCAGCCTGTCGGGATTTAGCCTCACCGGGGAGCTGTTTTTT	16	-	TRBV5-4	TRBJ2-2	-
CASSPQGALREQYF	TGTGCCAGCAGCCCTCAGGGGGCCCTACGAGAGCAGTACTTC	14	TRBD1	TRBV11-2	TRBJ2-7	-
CASSPLSGRALGETQYF	TGTGCCAGCAGCCCCCTTAGCGGGAGGGCCCTCGGAGAGACCCAGTACTTC	17	TRBD2	TRBV27	TRBJ2-5	-
CASSTQGRTEAFF	TGTGCCAGCAGCACACAGGGGAGGACTGAAGCTTTCTTT	13	TRBD1	TRBV7-2	TRBJ1-1	-
CASRRDRGFEAFF	TGTGCCAGCAGACGGGACAGGGGGTTTGAAGCTTTCTTT	13	TRBD1	TRBV25-1	TRBJ1-1	-
CASSYSIDQPQHF	TGTGCCAGCAGTTACTCCATTGATCAGCCCCAGCATTTT	13	-	TRBV6-5	TRBJ1-5	-
CASSRQGASGFEQYF	TGTGCCAGCAGCCGACAGGGTGCGTCTGGATTCGAGCAGTACTTC	15	TRBD1	TRBV5-8	TRBJ2-7	once
CASSPDRGLNTEAFF	TGTGCCAGCAGCCCTGACAGGGGACTGAACACTGAAGCTTTCTTT	15	TRBD1	TRBV7-2	TRBJ1-1	-
CASSSLTGTGGLGGELFF	TGCGCCAGCAGCTCACTAACCGGGACAGGGGGCCTTGGCGGGGAGCTGTTTTTT	18	TRBD1	TRBV5-1	TRBJ2-2	once
CASKVGQEIYQPQHF	TGTGCCAGCAAAGTGGGGCAGGAGATTTATCAGCCCCAGCATTTT	15	-	TRBV28	TRBJ1-5	-
CASSSRTSGSYNEQFF	TGTGCCAGCAGCTCCCGGACTAGCGGGAGCTACAATGAGCAGTTCTTC	16	TRBD2	TRBV7-3	TRBJ2-1	-
CASSIGTSSGNTIYF	TGTGCCAGTAGTATCGGCACGAGCTCTGGAAACACCATATATTTT	15	-	TRBV19	TRBJ1-3	once
CASSLGTGDEQYF	TGTGCCAGCAGTTTAGGGACAGGGGACGAGCAGTACTTC	13	TRBD1	TRBV28	TRBJ2-7	-
CASRKTGRGVYSPLHF	TGTGCCAGCAGAAAGACAGGCCGTGGGGTTTATTCACCCCTCCACTTT	16	-	TRBV7-2	TRBJ1-6	few
CASRRTGTDTDTQYF	TGTGCCAGCAGACGAACCGGGACAGACACAGATACGCAGTATTTT	15	TRBD1	TRBV7-3	TRBJ2-3	-
CAISAVNSNQPQHF	TGTGCCATCAGTGCAGTTAATAGCAATCAGCCCCAGCATTTT	14	-	TRBV10-3	TRBJ1-5	once
CASSPYSYNEQFF	TGCGCCAGCAGCCCCTACTCCTACAATGAGCAGTTCTTC	13	-	TRBV5-1	TRBJ2-1	-
CAISGTGGYNEQFF	TGTGCCATCAGTGGGACAGGGGGATACAATGAGCAGTTCTTC	14	TRBD1	TRBV10-3	TRBJ2-1	-
CASKARNTDTQYF	TGTGCCAGTAAGGCGCGGAACACAGATACGCAGTATTTT	13	-	TRBV19	TRBJ2-3	once
CASSARQGFGYGYTF	TGTGCCAGCAGTGCCCGCCAGGGATTCGGCTATGGCTACACCTTC	15	-	TRBV2	TRBJ1-2	-
CASSRSLHNYGYTF	TGTGCCAGCAGCCGGAGCCTACACAACTATGGCTACACCTTC	14	-	TRBV6-5	TRBJ1-2	-
CASSRRAREYTQYF	TGTGCCAGCAGCCGACGGGCGCGGGAGTATACGCAGTATTTT	14	TRBD2	TRBV27	TRBJ2-3	once
CASSLEGVSDTQYF	TGTGCCAGCAGCTTAGAGGGAGTCTCAGATACGCAGTATTTT	14	-	TRBV7-9	TRBJ2-3	-
CASSPDGSRQFF	TGTGCCAGCAGCCCCGACGGGAGTAGGCAGTTCTTC	12	-	TRBV7-2	TRBJ2-1	-
CASSLRQGAQEKLFF	TGTGCCAGCTCATTACGACAGGGGGCCCAAGAAAAACTGTTTTTT	15	TRBD1	TRBV18	TRBJ1-4	once
CASSYAQGLGEKLFF	TGTGCCAGCAGTTACGCACAGGGATTGGGTGAAAAACTGTTTTTT	15	-	TRBV6-5	TRBJ1-4	-
CASSRDLAGSYEQYF	TGCGCCAGCAGCCGGGATTTAGCGGGATCCTACGAGCAGTACTTC	15	TRBD2	TRBV4-3	TRBJ2-7	-
CASSLERGWSYEQYF	TGTGCCAGCAGCTTAGAGAGGGGATGGTCCTACGAGCAGTACTTC	15	-	TRBV7-9	TRBJ2-7	once
CASSLAGVGGELFF	TGCGCCAGCAGTTTAGCGGGAGTTGGCGGGGAGCTGTTTTTT	14	TRBD2	TRBV10-1	TRBJ2-2	-
CSVAWGAGYEQYF	TGCAGCGTTGCGTGGGGGGCCGGCTACGAGCAGTACTTC	13	-	TRBV29-1	TRBJ2-7	-
CASSQDAAVSTDTQYF	TGTGCCAGCAGCCAAGATGCGGCAGTTAGCACAGATACGCAGTATTTT	16	-	TRBV14	TRBJ2-3	-
CASSFSGADQPQHF	TGCGCCAGCAGCTTTTCGGGGGCAGATCAGCCCCAGCATTTT	14	-	TRBV5-1	TRBJ1-5	-
CASSSTGPTQYF	TGTGCCAGCAGCTCAACAGGACCAACGCAGTATTTT	12	-	TRBV7-6	TRBJ2-3	-
CASSPIAGVRNEQYF	TGTGCCAGCAGCCCTATAGCGGGAGTTCGGAACGAGCAGTACTTC	15	TRBD2	TRBV28	TRBJ2-7	once
CAISSREDEQFF	TGTGCCATCAGTAGTAGAGAGGACGAGCAGTTCTTC	12	-	TRBV10-3	TRBJ2-1	-
CASSLFRANTGELFF	TGTGCCAGCAGTTTATTTAGGGCGAACACCGGGGAGCTGTTTTTT	15	-	TRBV28	TRBJ2-2	-
CASSLLRLAGGEQYF	TGTGCCAGCAGCTTACTGCGACTAGCGGGAGGCGAGCAGTACTTC	15	TRBD2	TRBV7-9	TRBJ2-7	-
CASSLSGLAYTDTQYF	TGTGCCAGCAGCTTATCAGGACTAGCGTACACAGATACGCAGTATTTT	16	TRBD2	TRBV7-2	TRBJ2-3	-
CASSLELAGVGEQFF	TGTGCCAGCAGCTTAGAACTAGCGGGAGTGGGTGAGCAGTTCTTC	15	TRBD2	TRBV7-2	TRBJ2-1	-
CASSPPWTPYEQYF	TGCGCCAGCAGCCCACCTTGGACACCCTACGAGCAGTACTTC	14	-	TRBV5-1	TRBJ2-7	-
CASSSTSGEQYF	TGTGCCAGCAGTTCCACTAGCGGGGAGCAGTACTTC	12	TRBD2	TRBV6-5	TRBJ2-7	-
CASTTGLASEQYF	TGTGCCAGCACAACAGGGCTAGCTAGCGAGCAGTACTTC	13	-	TRBV28	TRBJ2-7	few
CASLHRVSGEQYF	TGTGCCTCACTACACAGGGTCTCCGGCGAGCAGTACTTC	13	-	TRBV6-6	TRBJ2-7	-
CASSPRIGDQPQHF	TGCGCCAGCAGCCCCCGAATTGGGGATCAGCCCCAGCATTTT	14	-	TRBV4-3	TRBJ1-5	once
CASSSSGGASTDTQYF	TGTGCCAGCAGCAGTAGCGGGGGTGCTAGCACAGATACGCAGTATTTT	16	TRBD2	TRBV11-3	TRBJ2-3	-
CASGRETAEQYF	TGTGCCTCCGGGAGAGAAACCGCCGAGCAGTACTTC	12	-	TRBV28	TRBJ2-7	-
CASSLGTSGNNEQFF	TGTGCCAGCAGCTTAGGCACTAGCGGAAACAATGAGCAGTTCTTC	15	TRBD2	TRBV7-9	TRBJ2-1	once
CASSLSGNSNQPQHF	TGCGCCAGCAGCTTGTCGGGAAATAGCAATCAGCCCCAGCATTTT	15	-	TRBV5-1	TRBJ1-5	-